This T cell receptor beta chain derives from a study of vaccination effects on CD4 cells after COVID-19. Isolating CD4+ T cells followed less than 11 days of culture. Previously uninfected by SARS-CoV-2, the vaccine recipients also showed negative nucleocapsid antibodies. Days 3 and 7 saw half the medium replaced with IL-2 medium. TCRdb's copy holds only in-frame clones and misses some; the assay was immunoSEQ multiplex PCR. The sample lists around 56,000 clones, about 83% occurring once. The V and J ends lost 4 bases and 5 bases, in that order; junction bases with no gene match: 8. The CDR3 consists of 15 residues. Germline assignment: CDR1 SGHDT and CDR2 YYEEEE. As regards this clone: Its antigen is unidentified.

The chain has TRBV5-6 and TRBJ2-5, with 10 bases aligning to TRBD1. This receptor was obtained from a human donor who received a COVID-19 vaccine. Sequencing was performed on CD4+ T cells from PBMCs cultured without peptide, taken before COVID-19 vaccination. The CDR3 reads CASSVTGGGSETQYF. DNA of the CDR3: TGTGCCAGCAGCGTGACAGGGGGCGGGAGCGAGACCCAGTACTTC.